The rows below give T cell receptor beta chains drawn from one sample of a study of blood T cell repertoires in COVID-19. The data were produced by immunoSEQ multiplex PCR, yet TCRdb's version contains in-frame clones alone and is incomplete. The sample has some 130,000 clones, about 89% seen once. The specimen sequenced was peripheral blood. The source of these receptors is a man aged 50-59 years with active or convalescent COVID-19. Both conserved end residues are trimmed from each CDR3. Fields, in order: J gene, V gene, clone size, CDR3 length, CDR3 protein. Some rows have no size entry. The others give once, few or many, or a class for an expanded clone.

j_gene: TRBJ1-6
v_gene: TRBV6-5
abundance: -
len: 12
CDR3aa: ASRLTGGNSPLH

j_gene: TRBJ2-7
v_gene: TRBV5-1
abundance: -
len: 14
CDR3aa: ASSLAEDREHYEQY

j_gene: TRBJ2-5
v_gene: TRBV6-1
abundance: -
len: 15
CDR3aa: ASSVLIAGGTQETQY

j_gene: TRBJ2-5
v_gene: TRBV7-2
abundance: -
len: 13
CDR3aa: ASSIPSGGGETQY

j_gene: TRBJ1-5
v_gene: TRBV10-1
abundance: -
len: 12
CDR3aa: ASSESMGGQPQH

j_gene: TRBJ1-5
v_gene: TRBV30
abundance: -
len: 13
CDR3aa: AWRGTGAGNQPQH

j_gene: TRBJ1-1
v_gene: TRBV19
abundance: few
len: 12
CDR3aa: ASKTGKMNTEAF

j_gene: TRBJ2-2
v_gene: TRBV18
abundance: -
len: 12
CDR3aa: ASSPLGSAGELF

j_gene: TRBJ2-6
v_gene: TRBV2
abundance: -
len: 14
CDR3aa: ASTERTSGGANVLT

j_gene: TRBJ1-2
v_gene: TRBV5-1
abundance: once
len: 13
CDR3aa: ASSFRDTNNYGYT

j_gene: TRBJ1-1
v_gene: TRBV6-5
abundance: -
len: 10
CDR3aa: ASTTGYTEAF

j_gene: TRBJ1-5
v_gene: TRBV28
abundance: few
len: 13
CDR3aa: ASSLGQGSGQPQH

j_gene: TRBJ2-7
v_gene: TRBV11-2
abundance: -
len: 17
CDR3aa: ASSSRPGQGPRRSYEQY

j_gene: TRBJ2-2
v_gene: TRBV2
abundance: -
len: 13
CDR3aa: ASIGLAGGGGELF

j_gene: TRBJ1-3
v_gene: TRBV18
abundance: -
len: 14
CDR3aa: ASSPPGQGAGNTIY

j_gene: TRBJ2-3
v_gene: TRBV11-2
abundance: few
len: 16
CDR3aa: ASSPQSTGTSGRGTQY

j_gene: TRBJ1-2
v_gene: TRBV29-1
abundance: -
len: 13
CDR3aa: SVEGTGQGNYGYT

j_gene: TRBJ2-7
v_gene: TRBV27
abundance: -
len: 13
CDR3aa: ASSLTGGSSYEQY

j_gene: TRBJ2-7
v_gene: TRBV6-5
abundance: -
len: 10
CDR3aa: ASSRDRYEQY

j_gene: TRBJ2-2
v_gene: TRBV5-4
abundance: -
len: 15
CDR3aa: ASSLAGLAGGTGELF

j_gene: TRBJ1-6
v_gene: TRBV6-5
abundance: -
len: 11
CDR3aa: ASRRTENSPLH

j_gene: TRBJ2-7
v_gene: TRBV9
abundance: -
len: 13
CDR3aa: ASSVTDRATYEQY

j_gene: TRBJ2-3
v_gene: TRBV5-4
abundance: once
len: 12
CDR3aa: ASSFTGTTDTQY

j_gene: TRBJ2-1
v_gene: TRBV12-5
abundance: -
len: 14
CDR3aa: ASGLVQQGLLNEQF

j_gene: TRBJ1-6
v_gene: TRBV4-1
abundance: -
len: 15
CDR3aa: ASSQELMSGVPSPLH

j_gene: TRBJ1-1
v_gene: TRBV6-2/TRBV6-3
abundance: -
len: 11
CDR3aa: ASSNTGRTEAF

j_gene: TRBJ2-3
v_gene: TRBV5-1
abundance: -
len: 12
CDR3aa: ASSLDSGTDTQY

j_gene: TRBJ1-6
v_gene: TRBV3-1/TRBV3-2
abundance: -
len: 14
CDR3aa: ASSQMTGGWNSPLH

j_gene: TRBJ2-2
v_gene: TRBV9
abundance: -
len: 14
CDR3aa: ASSVGLAGNTGELF

j_gene: TRBJ1-6
v_gene: TRBV5-4
abundance: -
len: 11
CDR3aa: ASSQDLDSPLH

j_gene: TRBJ2-2
v_gene: TRBV6-6
abundance: -
len: 12
CDR3aa: ASTLAGATGELF

j_gene: TRBJ1-4
v_gene: TRBV18
abundance: few
len: 11
CDR3aa: ASSNRDREKLF

j_gene: TRBJ1-1
v_gene: TRBV7-2
abundance: -
len: 13
CDR3aa: ASSLTGTKTYEAF

j_gene: TRBJ2-1
v_gene: TRBV9
abundance: once
len: 13
CDR3aa: ASSVTGSRGNEQF

j_gene: TRBJ2-7
v_gene: TRBV29-1
abundance: -
len: 11
CDR3aa: SVGRTGPYEQY

j_gene: TRBJ2-1
v_gene: TRBV9
abundance: -
len: 13
CDR3aa: ASSPRTSDGNEQF

j_gene: TRBJ1-2
v_gene: TRBV30
abundance: -
len: 13
CDR3aa: AWQTGVSSPIGYT

j_gene: TRBJ2-5
v_gene: TRBV27
abundance: -
len: 14
CDR3aa: ASSLWVSGRRETQY

j_gene: TRBJ2-1
v_gene: TRBV27
abundance: -
len: 13
CDR3aa: ASSLWDSFPNEQF

j_gene: TRBJ2-5
v_gene: TRBV6-2/TRBV6-3
abundance: -
len: 12
CDR3aa: ASSLGTLQETQY

j_gene: TRBJ1-2
v_gene: TRBV7-2
abundance: -
len: 12
CDR3aa: ASSLSATGVGYT

j_gene: TRBJ2-2
v_gene: TRBV3-1/TRBV3-2
abundance: -
len: 14
CDR3aa: ASSQEGLAGTGELF

j_gene: TRBJ1-4
v_gene: TRBV11-2
abundance: -
len: 13
CDR3aa: ASSLAARGSEKLF

j_gene: TRBJ2-1
v_gene: TRBV7-9
abundance: -
len: 10
CDR3aa: ASSLRGNEQF

j_gene: TRBJ1-1
v_gene: TRBV6-6
abundance: -
len: 11
CDR3aa: ASRTDMNTEAF

j_gene: TRBJ2-7
v_gene: TRBV19
abundance: -
len: 12
CDR3aa: ASSIDVGLYEQY